This paragraph covers one T cell receptor beta chain sequence. Its antigen is undetermined. This record belongs to a study of identical twins. Study conclusions and caveats: For out-of-frame alpha sequences shared by twins, low generation probability was in excess. Models underpredicted monozygotic twin sharing of out-of-frame TCR alpha.

TCRdb analysed the 5' RACE reads with MiXCR anew, one entry per CDR3 protein. The data contain about 240,000 distinct CDR3 sequences, 6% to 8% of them seen just once; the ten biggest clones take up less than 6.5%. This CDR3 spans 13 amino acids. V was cut by 6 bases and J by 1 base, with 9 bases left in between. The germline V gene encodes CDR1 SGHVS and CDR2 FNYEAQ. These same records also appear under a second study, on yellow fever vaccine responses in identical twins.

Sample: CD8+ T cells sorted from blood. This receptor was obtained from a woman aged 18-29 years in good health. This chain connects TRBV7-6 to TRBJ2-5; D remains ambiguous. The CDR3 spells CASRLAPQETQYF. In DNA form, the CDR3 reads TGTGCCAGCAGGCTCGCCCCCCAAGAGACCCAGTACTTC.